These 6 T cell receptor beta chains were all obtained from the same sample, sequenced in a study of blood T cell repertoires in COVID-19. TCRdb's table, derived via immunoSEQ multiplex PCR, lists solely in-frame clones and lacks some. Among approximately 99,000 clones listed, about 90% were seen once. Material: peripheral blood. All receptors come from a human donor in a cohort sampled during active COVID-19.

This sequence joins TRBV6-1 and TRBJ2-7; D unresolved. V was clipped by 0 bases and J by 6 bases, with 12 bases between them. CDR3 length: 14 residues. The germline V gene encodes CDR1 MNHNS and CDR2 SASEGT. For the CDR3, the DNA is TGTGCCAGCAGTGAAGCGCTTGGGCAGCCCGAGCAGTACTTC. Amino acids: CASSEALGQPEQYF.

The chain has TRBV18 and TRBJ1-2; 8 nucleotides align to TRBD1. The CDR3 extends over 17 amino acids. The V gene's germline CDR1 is KGHSH and CDR2 LQKENI. Trimming at V came to 1 base and at J to 3 bases, leaving 10 bases not matched to a gene. CDR3 protein: CASSPRISGGADYGYTF. DNA for the CDR3: TGTGCCAGCTCACCACGAATTTCAGGGGGCGCCGACTATGGCTACACCTTC.

The J gene is TRBJ2-7, the V gene TRBV9, with unresolved D. CDR1 and CDR2 (germline): SGDLS, YYNGEE. The V end was cut by 4 bases, the J end by 5 bases, with 10 bases between. The CDR3 consists of 12 residues. CDR3: CASSPLGHEQYF. Here the CDR3 DNA reads TGTGCCAGCAGCCCCCTGGGCCACGAGCAGTACTTC.

V usage is TRBV5-4 and J usage is TRBJ2-1; TRBD2 matches at 9 bases. This CDR3 is 16 amino acids long. Losses at the gene ends were 4 bases for V and 6 bases for J; bases not matched to a gene: 11. The V gene's germline CDR1 is SGHNT and CDR2 YYREEE (reference sequence). CDR3 DNA: TGTGCCAGCAGCCCCCCAAGATTAGCGGGAGCCAATGAGCAGTTCTTC. Translating gives CASSPPRLAGANEQFF. Drawing the rest from reference TRBV5-4 and TRBJ2-1, the complete variable domain is ETGVTQSPTHLIKTRGQQVTLRCSSQSGHNTVSWYQQALGQGPQFIFQYYREEENGRGNFPPRFSGLQFPNYSSELNVNALELDDSALYLCASSPPRLAGANEQFFGPGTRLTVL.

This chain joins TRBV12-5 and TRBJ2-2, with D possibly TRBD2 on 11 matching bases. Looked up from germline, CDR1 is LGHNT and CDR2 is FRNRAP. V lost 6 bases to trimming and J lost 5 bases, with 34 bases between them. The CDR3 spans 21 residues. The CDR3 loop is CASGERQGALLAGEGTGELFF. DNA for the CDR3: TGTGCTAGTGGGGAAAGACAGGGGGCTTTACTAGCGGGAGAGGGAACCGGGGAGCTGTTTTTT.

This clone was observed a single time. This chain joins TRBV19 and TRBJ2-6; no clear D. From germline, CDR1 is LNHDA and CDR2 SQIVND (reference sequence). CDR3 size: 13 residues. Between the trimmed V and J ends, which lost 8 bases and 0 bases, there was a span of 5 bases. CDR3 nucleotide sequence: TGTGCCAGTGTGAGCTCTGGGGCCAACGTCCTGACTTTC. Protein sequence: CASVSSGANVLTF. Drawing the rest from reference TRBV19 and TRBJ2-6, the complete variable domain is DGGITQSPKYLFRKEGQNVTLSCEQNLNHDAMYWYRQDPGQGLRLIYYSQIVNDFQKGDIAEGYSVSREKKESFPLTVTSAQKNPTAFYLCASVSSGANVLTFGAGSRLTVL.